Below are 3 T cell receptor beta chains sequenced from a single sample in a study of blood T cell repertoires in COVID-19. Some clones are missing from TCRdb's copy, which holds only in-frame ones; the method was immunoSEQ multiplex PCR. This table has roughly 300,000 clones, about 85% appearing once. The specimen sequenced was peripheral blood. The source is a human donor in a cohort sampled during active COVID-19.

CDR3 in amino acids: CASMKEPGGTEPQHF. CDR3 DNA: TGTGCCAGCATGAAGGAACCCGGCGGGACAGAGCCCCAGCATTTT. The V gene is TRBV2, the J gene TRBJ1-5; 7 bases map to TRBD1. The germline CDR1 and CDR2 sequences are SNHLY and FYNNEI. V was pared by 7 bases and J by 8 bases, with 14 bases of the junction left unmatched. The CDR3 runs to 15 residues.

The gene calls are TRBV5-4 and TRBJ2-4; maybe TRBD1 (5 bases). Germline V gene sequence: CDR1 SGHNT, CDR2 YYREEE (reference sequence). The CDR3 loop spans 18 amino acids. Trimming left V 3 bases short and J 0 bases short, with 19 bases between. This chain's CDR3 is CASSSRQTDPLAKNIQYF. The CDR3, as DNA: TGTGCCAGCAGCTCTCGACAGACGGATCCTCTAGCCAAAAACATTCAGTACTTC.

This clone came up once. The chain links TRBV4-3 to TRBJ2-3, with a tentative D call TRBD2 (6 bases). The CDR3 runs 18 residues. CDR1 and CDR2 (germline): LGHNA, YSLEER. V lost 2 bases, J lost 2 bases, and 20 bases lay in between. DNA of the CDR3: TGCGCCAGCAGCCAACATCCTTGGGAGGACTCCTCCACAGATACGCAGTATTTT. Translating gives CASSQHPWEDSSTDTQYF.